The TCR beta chain described here comes from a study of T cell responses to AZD1222 COVID-19 vaccine. V was shortened by 8 bases and J by 3 bases, with 14 bases between the two germline ends. The germline V gene encodes CDR1 KGHDR and CDR2 SFDVKD. CDR3 length: 14 residues. Method: immunoSEQ multiplex PCR; TCRdb's copy keeps in-frame clones and lacks some. The table shows about 160,000 clones, with less than 95% occurring only once. The receptor's source is an adult in good health. The input for sequencing was peripheral blood, taken on day 0 of AZD1222 vaccination. The genes are TRBV24-1 and TRBJ2-3; tentative D call: TRBD2 (6 bases). The CDR3 loop is CATMSSGRTDTQYF. The CDR3 region has the DNA TGTGCCACCATGAGTAGCGGTAGGACAGATACGCAGTATTTT.